A single sample is the source of the 32 T cell receptor beta chains below, sequenced in a study of monozygotic twins with inflammatory bowel disease. One entry per CDR3 protein, without DNA, is what TCRdb gives after re-calling the 5' RACE reads. The sample is made up of about 160,000 distinct CDR3 sequences, and the top ten hold around 2.8% of it. Material: blood. The receptor set was obtained from a human donor with ulcerative colitis or Crohn's disease, or a healthy co-twin of an affected twin (not recorded which).

The chain uses TRBV11-3 and TRBJ2-1; checking the TCRdb D call of TRBD1 is not possible without DNA. Germline V lookup: CDR1 SGHNT, CDR2 YENEEA. The CDR3 length is 15 residues. The CDR3 region is CASSLFGGNYNEQFF.

This chain joins TRBV5-4 and TRBJ2-4; TCRdb indicates TRBD1, and absent DNA this call remains unverified. This CDR3 spans 15 amino acids. Germline V gene data show CDR1 as SGHNT and CDR2 as YYREEE (reference sequence). This chain's CDR3 is CASSLDPLTLNIQYF.

The genes are TRBV28 and TRBJ2-5. The CDR3 spans 14 residues. Germline assignment: CDR1 MDHEN and CDR2 SYDVKM. CDR3 sequence reads: CASSTLFRKETQYF.

J is TRBJ1-5 and V is TRBV5-1. Germline CDR1 reads SGHRS; CDR2 reads YFSETQ. The CDR3 extends over 15 amino acids. The CDR3 protein is CASSLDSYSNQPQHF. The complete variable domain, with remaining parts taken from reference TRBV5-1 and TRBJ1-5, reads KAGVTQTPRYLIKTRGQQVTLSCSPISGHRSVSWYQQTPGQGLQFLFEYFSETQRNKGNFPGRFSGRQFSNSRSEMNVSTLELGDSALYLCASSLDSYSNQPQHFGDGTRLSIL.

This rearrangement joins TRBV10-2 to TRBJ2-3; checking the TCRdb D call of TRBD1 is not possible without DNA. There are 14 residues in the CDR3. Germline V gives CDR1 WSHSY, CDR2 SAAADI. The CDR3 here is CASNQGSSTDTQYF.

The CDR3 sequence: CASSAGTVTPYEQYF. This chain joins TRBV5-4 and TRBJ2-7; the TCRdb call, TRBD1, lacks DNA for checking. The length of the CDR3 is 15 residues. Germline-derived CDR1 and CDR2 are SGHNT and YYREEE (reference sequence).

This rearrangement joins TRBV5-1 to TRBJ2-4. The CDR3 extends over 11 amino acids. Germline loops: CDR1 SGHRS, CDR2 YFSETQ. CDR3: CASSYGNMQYF.

The chain employs TRBV29-1 and TRBJ1-2. The germline gives CDR1 SQVTM, CDR2 ANQGSEA. There are 11 residues in the CDR3. The CDR3 reads CSSSANYGYTF.

The V call is TRBV7-3, the J call TRBJ1-6. CDR1 and CDR2 from the germline V gene are SGHTA and FQGTGA. The CDR3 is 15 amino acids. CDR3 protein: CASSLDLQGGSPLHF. The full variable domain, with the rest looked up from reference TRBV7-3 and TRBJ1-6, is GAGVSQTPSNKVTEKGKYVELRCDPISGHTALYWYRQSLGQGPEFLIYFQGTGAADDSGLPNDRFFAVRPEGSVSTLKIQRTERGDSAVYLCASSLDLQGGSPLHFGNGTRLTVT.

The rearrangement joins TRBV18 to TRBJ1-5. From germline, CDR1 is KGHSH and CDR2 LQKENI. CDR3 length: 14 amino acids. CDR3 residues: CASSPDAGNQPQHF.

This chain connects TRBV12-3 or TRBV12-4 to TRBJ1-5. This CDR3 region has 13 residues. The CDR3 protein is CASSGTQGQPQHF.

V gene TRBV7-2 combines with J gene TRBJ2-1; lacking DNA, the TRBD1 call made by TCRdb goes unchecked. Germline CDR1 is SGHTA and CDR2 is FQGNSA. The CDR3 contains 16 residues. CDR3: CASSTSPRGAHNEQFF. The variable domain in full, completed from reference TRBV7-2 and TRBJ2-1, reads GAGVSQSPSNKVTEKGKDVELRCDPISGHTALYWYRQSLGQGLEFLIYFQGNSAPDKSGLPSDRFSAERTGGSVSTLTIQRTQQEDSAVYLCASSTSPRGAHNEQFFGPGTRLTVL.

This sequence joins TRBV7-2 and TRBJ2-5; TCRdb calls TRBD1, which cannot be checked without DNA. This CDR3 is built from 15 residues. Germline V gene lookup returns CDR1 SGHTA and CDR2 FQGNSA. The CDR3 here is CASSFLGPPGETQYF. Full variable domain (missing parts from reference TRBV7-2 and TRBJ2-5): GAGVSQSPSNKVTEKGKDVELRCDPISGHTALYWYRQSLGQGLEFLIYFQGNSAPDKSGLPSDRFSAERTGGSVSTLTIQRTQQEDSAVYLCASSFLGPPGETQYFGPGTRLLVL.

V usage is TRBV28 and J usage is TRBJ2-1; TCRdb indicates TRBD2, and absent DNA this call remains unverified. Germline CDR1 is MDHEN and CDR2 is SYDVKM. The CDR3 is made up of 17 amino acids. The CDR3 spells CASSGAKRERAYNEQFF.

The chain employs TRBV5-4 and TRBJ2-5; TCRdb picks TRBD1, but there is no DNA to check that call. CDR3 size: 15 residues. Germline lookup yields CDR1 SGHNT and CDR2 YYREEE (reference sequence). CDR3 protein: CASSYRDRGHETQYF. Full variable domain (missing parts from reference TRBV5-4 and TRBJ2-5): ETGVTQSPTHLIKTRGQQVTLRCSSQSGHNTVSWYQQALGQGPQFIFQYYREEENGRGNFPPRFSGLQFPNYSSELNVNALELDDSALYLCASSYRDRGHETQYFGPGTRLLVL.

J is TRBJ1-1 and V is TRBV4-1. The germline gives CDR1 MGHRA, CDR2 YSYEKL. The CDR3 consists of 14 residues. CDR3 sequence: CASSQPSMRTGAFF.

The chain combines TRBV28 with TRBJ2-5; the TCRdb call, TRBD2, lacks DNA for checking. CDR3 length: 17 residues. Per the germline V gene, CDR1 is MDHEN and CDR2 is SYDVKM. This CDR3 is CASSRSQGPGSQETQYF.

This chain connects TRBV27 to TRBJ2-3; TCRdb picks TRBD1, but there is no DNA to check that call. The CDR3 covers 16 residues. CDR1 is MNHEY, CDR2 SMNVEV, per germline (reference sequence). CDR3 amino acids: CASSLRRGTGADTQYF.

The CDR3 here is CASSPTSISYNEQFF. The genes are TRBV5-1 and TRBJ2-1. CDR1 is SGHRS, CDR2 YFSETQ, per germline. The CDR3 has 15 residues.

V gene TRBV12-3 or TRBV12-4 combines with J gene TRBJ1-4; TCRdb returns TRBD1, unconfirmable since there is no DNA. The CDR3 spans 15 residues. CDR3 amino acids: CASSLVAGAPLELFF.

This chain links TRBV14 with TRBJ2-7; TCRdb's D gene call, TRBD2, goes unchecked for lack of DNA. Germline-derived CDR1 and CDR2 are SGHDN and FVKESK. The CDR3 runs 15 residues. This chain's CDR3 is CASSRTSIGSYEQYF.

V is TRBV20-1 and J is TRBJ1-6; there is no DNA to check the TCRdb D call of TRBD1. This CDR3 comprises 13 residues. Germline lookup yields CDR1 DFQATT and CDR2 SNEGSKA (reference sequence). The CDR3 loop is CSPGDSLNSPLHF.

This chain uses TRBV10-3 with TRBJ2-5. Per the germline V gene, CDR1 is ENHRY and CDR2 is SYGVKD. This CDR3 contains 15 residues. The CDR3 loop reads CAISEDGHKQETQYF.

V gene TRBV11-2 combines with J gene TRBJ2-3. CDR3 length: 15 residues. Germline CDR1 and CDR2: SGHAT and FQNNGV. The CDR3 reads CASSTQLSITDTQYF.

The chain's CDR3 is CSASPQRANTGELFF. The V gene is TRBV20-1, the J gene TRBJ2-2; with no DNA, the TCRdb D assignment of TRBD1 cannot be verified. CDR1 is DFQATT and CDR2 is SNEGSKA in the germline V gene (reference sequence). This CDR3 comprises 15 residues.

This sequence joins TRBV12-3 or TRBV12-4 and TRBJ2-7; TCRdb reports TRBD2, a call that lacks DNA to check it against. The CDR3 runs 15 residues. The CDR3 loop reads CASSRAGMAGYEQYF.

CDR3 sequence reads: CASSPRTVTYEQYF. The V gene is TRBV21-1, the J gene TRBJ2-7; TCRdb returns TRBD1, unconfirmable since there is no DNA. TRBV21-1 is a known pseudogene. This CDR3 is built from 14 residues.

V usage is TRBV20-1 and J usage is TRBJ1-5; TCRdb's D call, TRBD1, is unchecked because there is no DNA. Per germline, CDR1 DFQATT and CDR2 SNEGSKA (reference sequence). The CDR3 consists of 12 residues. The CDR3 is CSARTAQKPQHF.

J is TRBJ1-5 and V is TRBV11-2; TCRdb's assignment of TRBD1 cannot be checked, as there is no DNA. Germline CDR1 SGHAT, CDR2 FQNNGV. The CDR3 has 15 residues. Here the CDR3 reads CASSLDRGSNQPQHF.

V usage is TRBV20-1 and J usage is TRBJ2-6; TCRdb's D call of TRBD1 is untestable without DNA. The CDR3 is 19 residues long. Germline CDR1 is DFQATT and CDR2 is SNEGSKA (reference sequence). The CDR3 here is CSARDRARQATGGANVLTF.

The V and J genes are TRBV9 and TRBJ2-3; TCRdb's assignment of TRBD2 cannot be checked, as there is no DNA. Per the germline V gene, CDR1 is SGDLS and CDR2 is YYNGEE. The CDR3 covers 15 residues. The CDR3 reads CASSVGGGSVDTQYF.

This chain's CDR3 is CASSQVQGGNQPQHF. This chain joins TRBV3-1 and TRBJ1-5; TCRdb indicates TRBD1, and absent DNA this call remains unverified. The CDR3 covers 15 residues. The germline gives CDR1 LGHDT, CDR2 YNNKEL (reference sequence).